The clone carrying this T cell receptor beta chain was seen a few times. Antigen unknown. This entry is derived from a study of response to subunit inactivated influenza vaccine. Study-wide points: With each seasonal influenza vaccination, the authors suggested, few new T cells are recruited.

One entry per CDR3 protein results from TCRdb running MiXCR on the RT-PCR reads. Among around 530,000 distinct CDR3 sequences listed, 12% were seen once. This sequence originates from a man aged 50 or older who received an inactivated influenza vaccine. The sequences come from PBMCs from blood, collected on the day of vaccination.

The CDR3 loop reads CASRRPGTGHSPLHF. The CDR3 region has the DNA TGTGCCAGCAGGCGACCCGGGACAGGACATTCACCCCTCCACTTT. This chain joins TRBV27 and TRBJ1-6; 8 bases fit TRBD1. The CDR3 consists of 15 residues. Germline CDR1 and CDR2: MNHEY and SMNVEV (reference sequence). V shed 6 bases and J 8 bases; nucleotides not matched to a gene: 9.